This T cell receptor beta chain was obtained from a study of cytomegalovirus exposure and HLA in healthy donors. Amplification used 60 Vbeta primers and 13 Jbeta primers. This table comes from immunoSEQ multiplex PCR, and its TCRdb copy is limited to in-frame clones, with some not included. The sample yields under 200,000 clones, about 62% seen once. This clone has a handful of counts. No antigen is known for it. CDR1 is LGHNA and CDR2 is YSLEER in the germline V gene. V lost 0 bases to trimming and J lost 5 bases; unmatched junction nucleotides: 11. This CDR3 comprises 17 residues. Overall study findings and caveats: Among the most significant clusters, several appeared linked to common viral pathogens in a later analysis. Presence/absence analysis assumed near-uniform sequencing depth across donors. The authors reported that TCR beta sequences could predict HLA-A and HLA-B alleles. These predictions were accurate for most subjects in the first cohort.

Sample: PBMCs. The chain links TRBV4-3 to TRBJ2-5, with 8 positions matching TRBD2. The source of this sequence is a man aged 35 to 55 in good health and CMV-seronegative. The CDR3 DNA follows: TGCGCCAGCAGCCAAGAAGGAACTAGCGGAGGGAGGGAGACCCAGTACTTC. Amino acid sequence: CASSQEGTSGGRETQYF.